The T cell receptor (beta chain) described here comes from a study of blood T cells in healthy people across ages. Study-level information: Per two T cells, template switching captured roughly one barcoded beta molecule.

This clonotype was counted ten times or more. The CDR3 extends over 14 amino acids. Germline CDR1 reads SGHRS; CDR2 reads YFSETQ. V dropped 4 bases and J dropped 5 bases, with 15 bases sitting between them. Next came a second PCR, run for about 7 to 11 cycles, which used a sample-barcoded 5' primer along with a J-beta primer mix. TCRdb re-derived calls from the 5' RACE reads in MiXCR, one entry per CDR3 protein. The repertoire includes around 800,000 distinct CDR3 sequences, roughly 46% of them detected once, and 15% to 20% sits in the top ten. Sequenced material: blood. The chain is built from TRBV5-1 and TRBJ2-5, with unresolved D. This sequence was found in an elderly man in good health. The CDR3 DNA follows: TGCGCCAGCAGCCTTTTCCAATCGCGGGAGACCCAGTACTTC. Translated: CASSLFQSRETQYF.